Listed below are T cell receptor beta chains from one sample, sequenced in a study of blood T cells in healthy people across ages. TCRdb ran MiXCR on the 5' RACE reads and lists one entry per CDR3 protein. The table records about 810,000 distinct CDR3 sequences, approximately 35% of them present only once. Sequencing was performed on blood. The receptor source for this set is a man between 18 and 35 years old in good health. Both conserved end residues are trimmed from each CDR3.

CDR3aa: ASSSEGRMIDTEAF
j_gene: TRBJ1-1
v_gene: TRBV7-9

CDR3aa: ASSYTYGSNQPQH
j_gene: TRBJ1-5
v_gene: TRBV6-5

CDR3aa: ASSVSLTEAF
j_gene: TRBJ1-1
v_gene: TRBV6-1

CDR3aa: ATSDRDRGAYNEQF
j_gene: TRBJ2-1
v_gene: TRBV24-1

CDR3aa: ASNPDVRETQY
j_gene: TRBJ2-5
v_gene: TRBV7-2

CDR3aa: ASSPDSGGGYNEQY
j_gene: TRBJ2-7
v_gene: TRBV11-2

CDR3aa: TISDPTGLNTEAF
j_gene: TRBJ1-1
v_gene: TRBV10-3

CDR3aa: AISGGTDTQY
j_gene: TRBJ2-3
v_gene: TRBV10-3

CDR3aa: ASSLGANYGYT
j_gene: TRBJ1-2
v_gene: TRBV7-2

CDR3aa: ASSEGLSLYQETQY
j_gene: TRBJ2-5
v_gene: TRBV2

CDR3aa: ASSSSMTVNQPQH
j_gene: TRBJ1-5
v_gene: TRBV12-3/TRBV12-4